The 2 T cell receptor beta chains below come from one sample, sequenced in a study of blood T cell repertoires in COVID-19. Measured with immunoSEQ multiplex PCR; TCRdb has only the in-frame clones, and not every one. The repertoire holds a few hundred thousand clones, with about 85% as singletons. The sequenced sample was PBMCs or T cells enriched from blood (not recorded which). The source is a woman aged 55-69 years who had recovered from COVID-19.

The V call is TRBV2, the J call TRBJ1-4; the match to TRBD1 covers 7 bases. The CDR3 is made up of 18 amino acids. J was trimmed by 0 bases and V by 5 bases; bases with no gene match: 12. The germline gives CDR1 SNHLY, CDR2 FYNNEI. CDR3 bases: TGTGCCAGCAGTCTTAGGACAGGAAATGGGGCAACTAATGAAAAACTGTTTTTT. This encodes CASSLRTGNGATNEKLFF.

This sequence joins TRBV10-2 and TRBJ2-7, with D tentatively TRBD1 (6 bases). CDR1 and CDR2 (germline): WSHSY, SAAADI. With 7 bases removed from V and 2 bases from J, the gap between germline ends came to 21 bases. The length of the CDR3 is 16 residues. CDR3 region: CASTPTGPIEPYEQYV. In nucleotides, the CDR3 is TGCGCCAGCACCCCTACAGGGCCTATCGAACCCTACGAGCAGTACGTC.